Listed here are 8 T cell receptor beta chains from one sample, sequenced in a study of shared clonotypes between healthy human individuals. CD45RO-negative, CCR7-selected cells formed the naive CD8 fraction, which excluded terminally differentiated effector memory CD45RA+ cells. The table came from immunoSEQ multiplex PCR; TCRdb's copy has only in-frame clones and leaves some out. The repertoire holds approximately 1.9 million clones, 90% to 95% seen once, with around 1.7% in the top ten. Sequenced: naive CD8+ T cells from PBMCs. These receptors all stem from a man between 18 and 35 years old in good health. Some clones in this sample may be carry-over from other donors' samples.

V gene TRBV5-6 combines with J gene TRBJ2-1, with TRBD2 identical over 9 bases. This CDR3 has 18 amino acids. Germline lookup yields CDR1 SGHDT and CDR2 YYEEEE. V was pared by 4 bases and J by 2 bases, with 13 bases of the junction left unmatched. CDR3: CASSPVLAGISPYNEQFF. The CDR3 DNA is TGTGCCAGCAGCCCCGTCCTAGCGGGGATTAGTCCCTACAATGAGCAGTTCTTC.

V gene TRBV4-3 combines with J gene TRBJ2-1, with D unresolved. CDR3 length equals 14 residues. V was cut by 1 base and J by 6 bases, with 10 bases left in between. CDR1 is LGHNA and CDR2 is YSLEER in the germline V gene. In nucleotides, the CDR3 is TGCGCCAGCAGCCAAGTTTATCTCTCCAATGAGCAGTTCTTC. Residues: CASSQVYLSNEQFF.

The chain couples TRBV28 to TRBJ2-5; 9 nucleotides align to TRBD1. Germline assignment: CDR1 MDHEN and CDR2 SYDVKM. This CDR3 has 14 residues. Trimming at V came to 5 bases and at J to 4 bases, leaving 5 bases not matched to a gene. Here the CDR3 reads CASSAGTGLETQYF. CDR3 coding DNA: TGTGCCAGCAGTGCGGGGACAGGGCTAGAGACCCAGTACTTC.

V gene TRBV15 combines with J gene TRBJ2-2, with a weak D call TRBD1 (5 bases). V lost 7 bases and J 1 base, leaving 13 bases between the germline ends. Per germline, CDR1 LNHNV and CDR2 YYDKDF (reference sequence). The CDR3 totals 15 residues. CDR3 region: CATNPTGGNTGELFF. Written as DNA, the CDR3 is TGTGCCACCAACCCCACAGGTGGGAACACCGGGGAGCTGTTTTTT.

In DNA form, the CDR3 reads TGCGCCAGCAGCTTGGGACGCGAGTCCTATACGCAGTATTTT. Translated, it gives CASSLGRESYTQYF. This chain connects TRBV5-1 to TRBJ2-3; D not resolved. This CDR3 region has 14 residues. V dropped 0 bases and J dropped 7 bases, with 12 bases sitting between them. Germline CDR1 reads SGHRS; CDR2 reads YFSETQ.

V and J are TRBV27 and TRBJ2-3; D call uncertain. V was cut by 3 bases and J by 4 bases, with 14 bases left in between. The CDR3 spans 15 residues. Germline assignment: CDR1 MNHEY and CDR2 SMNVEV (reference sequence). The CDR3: CASSFPGLSADTQYF. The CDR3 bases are TGTGCCAGCAGTTTCCCGGGCCTATCCGCAGATACGCAGTATTTT.

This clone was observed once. DNA for the CDR3: TGTGCCATCAGTGCAAGGACAGGGGCCCCCGATAACTATGGCTACACCTTC. This gives the protein CAISARTGAPDNYGYTF. The chain combines TRBV10-3 with TRBJ1-2; TRBD1 aligns across 9 bases. The CDR3 consists of 17 residues. Germline V lookup: CDR1 ENHRY, CDR2 SYGVKD. V lost 4 bases to trimming and J lost 1 base; unmatched junction nucleotides: 10.

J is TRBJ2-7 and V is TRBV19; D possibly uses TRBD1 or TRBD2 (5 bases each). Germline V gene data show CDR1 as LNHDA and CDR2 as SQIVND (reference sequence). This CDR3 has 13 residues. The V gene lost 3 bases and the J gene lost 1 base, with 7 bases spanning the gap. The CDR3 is CASSIWGSYEQYF. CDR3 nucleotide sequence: TGTGCCAGTAGTATTTGGGGGTCCTACGAGCAGTACTTC.